This TCR beta chain was documented in a study of T cell responses to AZD1222 COVID-19 vaccine. In the case of this clone: Its antigen remains unknown.

Whole-study findings and limits: The donor cohort was predominantly white British with a female majority, and clonal diversity may have been underestimated. With dominance at 160-218 and 743-854, vaccine-associated CD4 TCRs spanned spike. Vaccination with two AZD1222 doses was followed by a rise in Spike-specific TCR breadth and depth.

Assay used: immunoSEQ multiplex PCR; TCRdb lists only in-frame clones, some missing. The sample records 200,000 to 250,000 clones, approximately 94% being singletons. This sequence originates from an adult who received the MenACWY meningococcal vaccine as a control. The input for sequencing was peripheral blood, taken 28 days after the second dose of the MenACWY control vaccine.

This CDR3 is CASSLGSGGSYEQYF. The CDR3 nucleotides are TGTGCCAGCAGCTTAGGATCAGGGGGATCCTACGAGCAGTACTTC. This sequence joins TRBV7-6 and TRBJ2-7, with 7 bases lining up with TRBD1. The CDR3 is 15 amino acids. Germline lookup yields CDR1 SGHVS and CDR2 FNYEAQ. J gave up 1 base and V 1 base, and 4 bases lay outside the gene matches.